Below, 20 T cell receptor beta chains from the same sample are listed, as sequenced in a study of beta chain features in type 1 diabetes. All of the isolated RNA was reverse transcribed, so expressed TCRB transcripts were sequenced. Clones were read by immunoSEQ multiplex PCR, and TCRdb kept only the in-frame ones, dropping some. The sample includes 200,000 to 250,000 clones, approximately 14% seen only once; the top ten take 0.026%. The sample taken for sequencing was naive CD4+ T cells from blood. These receptors originate from a woman aged 40 to 49 in good health.

This rearrangement joins TRBV11-2 to TRBJ2-7; 12 bases fit TRBD1. J gave up 4 bases and V 0 bases, and 4 bases lay outside the gene matches. Germline lookup yields CDR1 SGHAT and CDR2 FQNNGV. This CDR3 is built from 16 residues. The CDR3 sequence is CASSLDRGQGAYEQYF. Here the CDR3 DNA reads TGTGCCAGCAGCTTAGATAGGGGACAGGGGGCTTACGAGCAGTACTTC.

The CDR3 sequence: CATRSDRVSSPLHF. In DNA form, the CDR3 reads TGTGCCACCAGGAGTGACAGGGTTAGTTCACCCCTCCACTTT. The gene calls are TRBV15 and TRBJ1-6; 7 bases map to TRBD1. Losses at the gene ends were 6 bases for V and 9 bases for J; bases not matched to a gene: 8. Germline V gene lookup returns CDR1 LNHNV and CDR2 YYDKDF (reference sequence). The CDR3 is 14 amino acids.

This clone came up a few times. The chain is built from TRBV19 and TRBJ1-1, with 9 bases fitting TRBD1. Germline V gives CDR1 LNHDA, CDR2 SQIVND (reference sequence). The ends lost 10 bases at V and 7 bases at J; junction bases unmatched: 10. The CDR3 runs to 13 residues. DNA for the CDR3: TGTGCCACCTTGGGACAGGGTAAACTTGAAGCTTTCTTT. This encodes CATLGQGKLEAFF.

This sequence joins TRBV5-1 and TRBJ2-2, with D tentatively TRBD1 (6 bases). The CDR3 length is 15 residues. The germline V gene has CDR1 SGHRS and CDR2 YFSETQ. V shed 0 bases and J shed 6 bases, with 12 bases lying between them. The CDR3, as DNA: TGCGCCAGCAGCTTGGCCGTAGGGGGTTCCGGGGAGCTGTTTTTT. Protein sequence: CASSLAVGGSGELFF. The full variable domain, completed using reference TRBV5-1 and TRBJ2-2, is KAGVTQTPRYLIKTRGQQVTLSCSPISGHRSVSWYQQTPGQGLQFLFEYFSETQRNKGNFPGRFSGRQFSNSRSEMNVSTLELGDSALYLCASSLAVGGSGELFFGEGSRLTVL.

The chain carries TRBV15 and TRBJ2-7, with D tentatively TRBD1 (5 bases). CDR1 is LNHNV, CDR2 YYDKDF, per germline (reference sequence). The CDR3 is 13 residues long. V was trimmed by 1 base and J by 9 bases, leaving 13 bases between them. CDR3 in amino acids: CATSRVQVDGQYF. CDR3 nucleotide sequence: TGTGCCACCAGCAGAGTACAGGTCGACGGGCAGTACTTC.

As for this clone: A much larger clonotype is one base distant, so this may be a read error. J is TRBJ2-7 and V is TRBV6-6, with a tentative D call TRBD1 (5 bases). V dropped 11 bases and J dropped 4 bases, with 12 bases sitting between them. CDR3 length equals 11 residues. Germline CDR1 is MNHNY and CDR2 is SVGAGI (reference sequence). CDR3 coding DNA: TGTGCCTGCACCCAGGGTTACGAGCAGTACTTC. Amino acid sequence: CACTQGYEQYF.

This clone was found a few times. The rearrangement links TRBV7-8 to TRBJ2-1; 14 nucleotides match TRBD2. Germline-derived CDR1 and CDR2 are SGHVS and FQNEAQ. The CDR3 is 20 amino acids. The trim removed 3 bases at V and 1 base at J, leaving 11 bases unmatched. The DNA of the CDR3 is TGTGCCAGCAGCTTCTACGCGGGACTAGCGGGGGTTGGGTCCTACAATGAGCAGTTCTTC. It is translated as CASSFYAGLAGVGSYNEQFF.

This clone was seen a few times. V is TRBV9 and J is TRBJ2-1, with 13 bases matching TRBD2. This CDR3 has 18 amino acids. The germline V gene encodes CDR1 SGDLS and CDR2 YYNGEE. V gave up 2 bases and J gave up 4 bases; unmatched junction bases: 9. The CDR3 DNA reads as TGTGCCAGCAGCGTCCGTCCCACACTAGCGGGGGGGTACAATGAGCAGTTCTTC. It encodes CASSVRPTLAGGYNEQFF.

Many counts were recorded for this clone. V usage is TRBV19 and J usage is TRBJ2-1, with a tentative D call TRBD2 (5 bases). This CDR3 has 14 amino acids. The V end lost 1 base, the J end lost 4 bases, and 8 bases lay between the germline ends. Germline V gives CDR1 LNHDA, CDR2 SQIVND (reference sequence). CDR3 bases: TGTGCCAGTAGTATAGGCTCGGGATACAATGAGCAGTTCTTC. This codes for CASSIGSGYNEQFF.

The DNA of the CDR3 is TGTGCCAGCAGCTCCTCCCTGGACAGGAGGGCTGAAGCTTTCTTT. As protein: CASSSSLDRRAEAFF. The rearrangement joins TRBV5-4 to TRBJ1-1, with TRBD1 identical over 7 bases. J gave up 6 bases and V 3 bases, and 11 bases lay outside the gene matches. This CDR3 comprises 15 residues. Germline CDR1 reads SGHNT; CDR2 reads YYREEE (reference sequence).

This clone showed up just a few times. The chain has TRBV18 and TRBJ1-2; D not certain. The CDR3 has 12 residues. V was cut by 2 bases and J by 10 bases, with 11 bases left in between. Per the germline V gene, CDR1 is KGHSH and CDR2 is LQKENI. The CDR3 protein is CASSPADTAYTF. The CDR3 DNA is TGTGCCAGCTCACCAGCTGACACAGCCTACACCTTC.

The V gene is TRBV25-1, the J gene TRBJ2-2, with 8 bases that match TRBD1. Trimming cost V 4 bases and J 6 bases; bases outside gene matches: 1. Germline CDR1 reads MGHDK; CDR2 reads SYGVNS. The CDR3 runs to 13 residues. The CDR3 DNA follows: TGTGCCAGCAGTGGGACAGGGTCCGGGGAGCTGTTTTTT. Translating it yields CASSGTGSGELFF.

The chain uses TRBV14 and TRBJ2-3, with D possibly being TRBD2 (6 bases). CDR3 length: 16 amino acids. V lost 4 bases and J lost 5, with 19 bases in between. CDR1 and CDR2 from the germline V gene are SGHDN and FVKESK. The chain's CDR3 is CASSRDSGRRIDTQYF. The CDR3 nucleotides are TGTGCCAGCAGCCGGGACTCGGGTAGAAGAATAGATACGCAGTATTTT.

This clone has just a few counts. The chain uses TRBV19 and TRBJ1-2; no clear D gene. The CDR3 has 13 residues. Germline CDR1 and CDR2: LNHDA and SQIVND (reference sequence). The ends were cut back, 2 bases at V and 4 bases at J, with 8 bases in the middle. The CDR3 loop reads CASSIPPSYGYTF. The CDR3 nucleotides read TGTGCCAGTAGTATACCACCGAGCTATGGCTACACCTTC.

This rearrangement joins TRBV6-5 to TRBJ2-7, with TRBD1 matching over 7 bases. Germline assignment: CDR1 MNHEY and CDR2 SVGAGI. CDR3 length equals 16 residues. After removal of 0 bases from V and 1 base from J, the junction contained 6 bases not matched to a gene. CDR3 sequence reads: CASSYSGDSFSYEQYF. DNA for the CDR3: TGTGCCAGCAGTTACTCGGGGGACAGTTTTTCCTACGAGCAGTACTTC.

The sample holds a few counts of this clone. This chain joins TRBV19 and TRBJ1-1; possible D gene TRBD1, 5 bases. Germline V gene sequence: CDR1 LNHDA, CDR2 SQIVND (reference sequence). CDR3 length equals 14 residues. The ends were cut back, 2 bases at V and 4 bases at J, with 11 bases in the middle. The CDR3 protein is CASSISGVRTEAFF. CDR3 nucleotide sequence: TGTGCCAGTAGTATATCGGGGGTGCGCACTGAAGCTTTCTTT. Drawing the rest from reference TRBV19 and TRBJ1-1, the complete variable domain is DGGITQSPKYLFRKEGQNVTLSCEQNLNHDAMYWYRQDPGQGLRLIYYSQIVNDFQKGDIAEGYSVSREKKESFPLTVTSAQKNPTAFYLCASSISGVRTEAFFGQGTRLTVV.

This clone was seen only a few times. The chain employs TRBV11-2 and TRBJ2-2; maybe TRBD1 (5 bases). From germline, CDR1 is SGHAT and CDR2 FQNNGV. The CDR3 is 14 amino acids. V was trimmed by 4 bases and J by 6 bases, leaving 12 bases between them. As DNA, the CDR3 is TGTGCCAGCAGCTCGCCAGGGAATCCCGGGGAGCTGTTTTTT. It translates to CASSSPGNPGELFF.

The genes are TRBV7-7 and TRBJ2-3; TRBD2 matches at 10 bases. V lost 5 bases, J lost 0 bases, and 5 bases stayed unmatched. Germline values: CDR1 SSHAT, CDR2 FNYEAQ (reference sequence). This CDR3 spans 16 amino acids. CDR3 loop: CASSPGLAFSTDTQYF. The CDR3 DNA sequence: TGTGCCAGCAGCCCGGGACTAGCGTTTAGCACAGATACGCAGTATTTT. Drawing the rest from reference TRBV7-7 and TRBJ2-3, the complete variable domain is GAGVSQSPRYKVTKRGQDVTLRCDPISSHATLYWYQQALGQGPEFLTYFNYEAQPDKSGLPSDRFSAERPEGSISTLTIQRTEQRDSAMYRCASSPGLAFSTDTQYFGPGTRLTVL.

V and J are TRBV7-2 and TRBJ1-2; 7 nucleotides align to TRBD1. The length of the CDR3 is 19 residues. The V segment lost 1 base and the J segment 8 bases; nucleotides outside the gene matches: 22. Germline loops: CDR1 SGHTA, CDR2 FQGNSA. The chain's CDR3 is CASSLGRGRGETQLWGYTF. The DNA of the CDR3 is TGTGCCAGCAGCTTAGGTCGGGGCAGGGGGGAGACCCAACTATGGGGCTACACCTTC.

This clone was observed a handful of times. V is TRBV12-2 and J is TRBJ1-5. TRBV12-2 is listed as a pseudogene. This CDR3 region has 15 residues. The CDR3 bases are TGTGCAAGTCGCACCTCGACTACGGGGGGTCAGCCCCAGCATTTT. Translated: CASRTSTTGGQPQHF.